This T cell receptor beta chain emerged from a study of T cell responses to AZD1222 COVID-19 vaccine. Germline V CDR1 and CDR2: SGHVS, FNYEAQ. There are 18 residues in the CDR3. Trimming took off 1 base at V and 0 bases at J, with 16 bases between the two ends. Study findings and constraints: Following two doses of AZD1222, Spike-specific TCR breadth and depth rose. White British people made up most donors, females outnumbered males, and clonal diversity was possibly underestimated.

As to this clone: Its antigen is not known.

Clones were read by immunoSEQ multiplex PCR, and TCRdb kept only the in-frame ones, dropping some. Of 90,000 to 120,000 clones detected, around nine tenths appear once; the ten largest clones hold 3.3%. The gene calls are TRBV7-6 and TRBJ1-3; possible D gene TRBD1, 6 bases. Sample: peripheral blood, taken 28 days after the second dose of the MenACWY control vaccine. This sequence originates from an adult who received the MenACWY meningococcal vaccine as a control. CDR3 coding DNA: TGTGCCAGCAGCTTAGAAATCACCGGGACATCCTCTGGAAACACCATATATTTT. It encodes CASSLEITGTSSGNTIYF.